A selection of T cell receptor beta chains follows, all from one sample in a study of CD8 T cells in Susac syndrome. TCRdb used MiXCR to reprocess the immunoSEQ multiplex PCR reads, holding one entry per CDR3 protein. The sample gives 250,000 to 300,000 distinct CDR3 sequences, about 91% of which show up once; approximately 0.18% is in the top ten. The sample was CD8+ T cells from PBMCs. The receptors here all came from a human donor with multiple sclerosis. CDR3s include the opening cysteine and the closing phenylalanine or tryptophan. D genes are given only for firm matches. Where a row states a size, it is once, few, many or the class of an expanded clone; other rows omit it.

d_call j_call v_call clone_size cdr3_nt cdr3_aa
. TRBJ2-5 TRBV12-3/TRBV12-4 . TGTGCCAGCAGTGACAGCCTAACGGAGACCCAGTACTTC CASSDSLTETQYF
. TRBJ1-1 TRBV2 . TGTGCCAGCAGTGACCCCCCCCGGGGGAACACTGAAGCTTTCTTT CASSDPPRGNTEAFF
TRBD2 TRBJ2-7 TRBV20-1 . TGCAGTGCAAACCTAGCGGGACTGTCCTACGAGCAGTACTTC CSANLAGLSYEQYF
TRBD1 TRBJ1-2 TRBV10-3 . TGTGCCATCAGTACCGTGGGACAGCTCATCTATGGCTACACCTTC CAISTVGQLIYGYTF
. TRBJ2-1 TRBV9 . TGTGCCAGCAGCGTAGCTGGGGCGGACTACAATGAGCAGTTCTTC CASSVAGADYNEQFF
TRBD1 TRBJ2-3 TRBV19 . TGTGCCAGTAGTATCGGGACAGATCTTAGCACAGATACGCAGTATTTT CASSIGTDLSTDTQYF
. TRBJ2-7 TRBV5-8 . TGTGCCAGCAGTTGGGGCGTGGGGAACTACGAGCAGTACTTC CASSWGVGNYEQYF
TRBD1 TRBJ1-5 TRBV6-1 . TGTGCCAGCAGGGCATGGACAGGCAATAGCAATCAGCCCCAGCATTTT CASRAWTGNSNQPQHF
. TRBJ1-1 TRBV6-2/TRBV6-3 few TGTGCCAGCAGTTATCCGGCAGGGTTTGAAGCTTTCTTT CASSYPAGFEAFF
. TRBJ1-1 TRBV7-9 . TGTGCCAGCAGCTTAGGGACACCGAACACTGAAGCTTTCTTT CASSLGTPNTEAFF